The 4 T cell receptor beta chains given below trace back to one sample, sequenced in a study of blood T cell repertoires in COVID-19. Measured with immunoSEQ multiplex PCR; TCRdb has only the in-frame clones, and not every one. The sample contains 150,000 or so clones, 87% of which appear only once. Specimen: PBMCs or T cells enriched from blood (not recorded which). The receptors come from a human donor with acute COVID-19. The donor label of this sample is uncertain.

This clone was seen a few times. This chain links TRBV6-5 with TRBJ2-3, with a possible D match to TRBD1 (6 bases). Germline V gene lookup returns CDR1 MNHEY and CDR2 SVGAGI. This CDR3 is built from 14 residues. V lost 8 bases to trimming and J lost 1 base, with 13 bases between them. The CDR3, as DNA: TGTGCCAGCGTTCGGGCAGGGGGCACAGATACGCAGTATTTT. Its protein product is CASVRAGGTDTQYF.

The gene calls are TRBV7-3 and TRBJ1-1; D might be TRBD1 (6 bases). Germline CDR1 SGHTA, CDR2 FQGTGA. V gave up 5 bases and J gave up 5 bases, with 12 bases separating them. This CDR3 region has 13 residues. For the CDR3, the DNA is TGTGCCAGCAGCCCTAGGGGGGGAACTGAAGCTTTCTTT. Translated, it gives CASSPRGGTEAFF. Complete variable domain (other parts from reference TRBV7-3 and TRBJ1-1): GAGVSQTPSNKVTEKGKYVELRCDPISGHTALYWYRQSLGQGPEFLIYFQGTGAADDSGLPNDRFFAVRPEGSVSTLKIQRTERGDSAVYLCASSPRGGTEAFFGQGTRLTVV.

The chain couples TRBV6-6 to TRBJ2-7, with 7 bases matching TRBD2. Germline V gene sequence: CDR1 MNHNY, CDR2 SVGAGI (reference sequence). Trimming cost V 10 bases and J 1 base; bases outside gene matches: 7. This CDR3 has 13 residues. Here the CDR3 reads CATLPSGSYEQYF. CDR3 nucleotides: TGTGCCACACTACCTAGCGGTTCCTACGAGCAGTACTTC.

The rearrangement links TRBV3-1 (or the pseudogene TRBV3-2) to TRBJ1-2, with 8 bases identical to TRBD1. The CDR3 contains 15 residues. J lost 8 bases, V lost 3 bases, and 11 bases had no gene match. The germline gives CDR1 LGHDT, CDR2 YNNKEL (reference sequence). This CDR3 is CASSQSTGAFGGYTF. The CDR3 DNA sequence: TGTGCCAGCAGCCAGTCGACAGGGGCCTTCGGGGGCTACACCTTC.